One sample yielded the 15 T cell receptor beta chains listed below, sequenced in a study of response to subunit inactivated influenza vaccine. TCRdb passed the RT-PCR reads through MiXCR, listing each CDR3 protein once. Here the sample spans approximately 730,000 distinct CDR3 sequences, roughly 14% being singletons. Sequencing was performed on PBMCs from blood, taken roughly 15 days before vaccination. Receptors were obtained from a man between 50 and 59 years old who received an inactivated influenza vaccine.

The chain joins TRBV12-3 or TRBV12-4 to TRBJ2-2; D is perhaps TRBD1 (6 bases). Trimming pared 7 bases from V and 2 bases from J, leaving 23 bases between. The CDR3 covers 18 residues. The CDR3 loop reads CASTIPSQGPSNTGELFF. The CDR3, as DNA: TGTGCCAGCACCATACCCTCACAGGGACCCTCAAACACCGGGGAGCTGTTTTTT.

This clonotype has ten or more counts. The CDR3 region has the DNA TGTGCCAGCAGTTTAGCGTGGGGACAACTCAATCAGCCCCAGCATTTT. Residues: CASSLAWGQLNQPQHF. The gene calls are TRBV12-3 or TRBV12-4 and TRBJ1-5, with D possibly being TRBD1 (6 bases). CDR3 length equals 16 residues. The V end was cut by 0 bases, the J end by 3 bases, with 12 bases between.

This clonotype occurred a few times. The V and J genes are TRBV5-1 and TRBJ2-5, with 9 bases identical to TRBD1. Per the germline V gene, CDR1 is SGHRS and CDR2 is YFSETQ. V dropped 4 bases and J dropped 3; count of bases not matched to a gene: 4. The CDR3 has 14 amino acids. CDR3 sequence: CASSRDRVKETQYF. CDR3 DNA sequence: TGCGCCAGCAGCCGGGACAGGGTTAAAGAGACCCAGTACTTC. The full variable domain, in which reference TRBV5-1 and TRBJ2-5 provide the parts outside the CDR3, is KAGVTQTPRYLIKTRGQQVTLSCSPISGHRSVSWYQQTPGQGLQFLFEYFSETQRNKGNFPGRFSGRQFSNSRSEMNVSTLELGDSALYLCASSRDRVKETQYFGPGTRLLVL.

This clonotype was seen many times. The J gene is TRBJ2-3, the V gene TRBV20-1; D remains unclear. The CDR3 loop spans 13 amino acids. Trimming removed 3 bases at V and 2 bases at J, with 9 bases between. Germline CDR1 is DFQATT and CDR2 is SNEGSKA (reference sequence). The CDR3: CSASNGHTDTQYF. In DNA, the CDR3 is TGCAGTGCTAGTAACGGCCACACAGATACGCAGTATTTT.

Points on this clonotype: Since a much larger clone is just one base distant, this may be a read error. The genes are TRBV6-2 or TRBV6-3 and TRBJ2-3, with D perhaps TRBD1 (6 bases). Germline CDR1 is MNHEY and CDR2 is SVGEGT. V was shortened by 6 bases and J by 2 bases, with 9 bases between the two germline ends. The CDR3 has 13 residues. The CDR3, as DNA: TGTGCCAGCAGCCGGGACAACACAGATACGCAGTATTTT. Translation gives CASSRDNTDTQYF.

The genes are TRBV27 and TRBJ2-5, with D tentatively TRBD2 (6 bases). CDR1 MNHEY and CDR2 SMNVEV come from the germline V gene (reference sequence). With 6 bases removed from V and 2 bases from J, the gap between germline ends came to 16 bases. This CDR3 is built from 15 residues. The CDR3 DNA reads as TGTGCCAGCAGCCCCCAAGTTGGGGGGCAAGAGACCCAGTACTTC. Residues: CASSPQVGGQETQYF.

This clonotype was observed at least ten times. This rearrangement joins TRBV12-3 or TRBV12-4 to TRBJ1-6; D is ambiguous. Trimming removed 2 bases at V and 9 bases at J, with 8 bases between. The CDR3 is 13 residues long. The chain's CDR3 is CASSLSVGSPLHF. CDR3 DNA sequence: TGTGCCAGCAGTTTATCAGTGGGTTCACCCCTCCACTTT.

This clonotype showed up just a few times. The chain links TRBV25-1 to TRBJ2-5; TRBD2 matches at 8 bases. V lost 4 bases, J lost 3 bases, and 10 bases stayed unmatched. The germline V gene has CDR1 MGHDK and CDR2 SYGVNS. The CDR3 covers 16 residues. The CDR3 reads CASSGPGGRSEETQYF. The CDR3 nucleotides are TGTGCCAGCAGTGGCCCGGGGGGGAGATCGGAAGAGACCCAGTACTTC.

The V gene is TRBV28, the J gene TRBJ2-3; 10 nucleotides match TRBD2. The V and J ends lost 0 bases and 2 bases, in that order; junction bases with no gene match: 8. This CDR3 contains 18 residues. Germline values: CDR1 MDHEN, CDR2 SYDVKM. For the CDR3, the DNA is TGTGCCAGCAGTTTATGGCTAGCGGGAGCGAGCTCCACAGATACGCAGTATTTT. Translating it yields CASSLWLAGASSTDTQYF. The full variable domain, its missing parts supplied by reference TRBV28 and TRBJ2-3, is DVKVTQSSRYLVKRTGEKVFLECVQDMDHENMFWYRQDPGLGLRLIYFSYDVKMKEKGDIPEGYSVSREKKERFSLILESASTNQTSMYLCASSLWLAGASSTDTQYFGPGTRLTVL.

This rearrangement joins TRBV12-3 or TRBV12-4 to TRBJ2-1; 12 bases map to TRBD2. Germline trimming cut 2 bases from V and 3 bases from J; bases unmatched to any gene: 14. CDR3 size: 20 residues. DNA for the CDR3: TGTGCCAGCAGTTTACTGGCAGAACTAGGGACTAGCGGGTTCTACAATGAGCAGTTCTTC. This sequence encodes CASSLLAELGTSGFYNEQFF.

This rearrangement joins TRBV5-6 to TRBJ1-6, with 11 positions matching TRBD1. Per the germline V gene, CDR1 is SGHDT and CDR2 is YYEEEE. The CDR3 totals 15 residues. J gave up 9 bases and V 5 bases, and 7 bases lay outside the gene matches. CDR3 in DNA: TGTGCCAGCAGATCCGGACAGGGGGCTCGTTCACCCCTCCACTTT. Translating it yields CASRSGQGARSPLHF.

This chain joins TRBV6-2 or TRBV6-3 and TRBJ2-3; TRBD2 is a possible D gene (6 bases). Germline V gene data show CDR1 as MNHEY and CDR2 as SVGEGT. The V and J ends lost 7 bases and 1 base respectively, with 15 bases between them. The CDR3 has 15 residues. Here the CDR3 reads CASTRAGWGTDTQYF. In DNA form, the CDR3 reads TGTGCCAGCACTCGGGCGGGGTGGGGCACAGATACGCAGTATTTT.

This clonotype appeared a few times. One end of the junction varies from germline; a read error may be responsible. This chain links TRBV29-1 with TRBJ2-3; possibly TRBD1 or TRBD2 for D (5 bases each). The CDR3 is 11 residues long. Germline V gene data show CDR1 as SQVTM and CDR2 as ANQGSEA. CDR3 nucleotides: TGCAGCGTTGGGGTATCGGGTTTGGGGGTTTTT. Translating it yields CSVGVSGLGVF.

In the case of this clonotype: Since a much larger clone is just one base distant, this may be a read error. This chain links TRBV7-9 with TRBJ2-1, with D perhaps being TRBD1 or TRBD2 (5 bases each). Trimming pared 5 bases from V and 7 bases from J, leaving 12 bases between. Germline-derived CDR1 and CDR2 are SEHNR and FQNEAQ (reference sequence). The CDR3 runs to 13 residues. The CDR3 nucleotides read TGTGCCAGCAGCGTCGGCTGGGGGAATGAGCAGTTCTTC. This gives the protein CASSVGWGNEQFF.

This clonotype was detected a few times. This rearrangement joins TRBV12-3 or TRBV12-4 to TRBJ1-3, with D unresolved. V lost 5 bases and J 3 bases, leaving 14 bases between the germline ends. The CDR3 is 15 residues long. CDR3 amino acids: CASSRAPEGGNTIYF. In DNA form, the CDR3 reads TGTGCCAGCAGTCGGGCCCCCGAGGGTGGAAACACCATATATTTT.